This T cell receptor beta chain appears in the sequencing data of a study of yellow fever vaccine responses in identical twins. Points from the study as a whole: The T cell response to vaccination in identical twins was reportedly partly convergent and partly personalized.

CDR3 length: 14 amino acids. V gave up 1 base and J gave up 6 bases; unmatched junction bases: 4. Germline lookup yields CDR1 SQVTM and CDR2 ANQGSEA. From the RT-PCR reads, TCRdb called clonotypes with MiXCR, one entry per CDR3 protein. The sample yields tens of thousands of distinct CDR3 sequences, around 77% seen once. Comments on this clonotype: What it binds is unknown.

This receptor was identified in a woman aged 18-30 years who received the yellow fever vaccine. This sequence joins TRBV29-1 and TRBJ2-1; 9 nucleotides line up with TRBD2. The sequencing here drew on T cells from blood (PBMCs), unsorted or a sorted subset (not recorded which), taken before or after yellow fever vaccination (not recorded which). CDR3 residues: CSVEGGTSRNEQFF. The DNA of the CDR3 is TGCAGCGTTGAAGGCGGGACTAGCCGCAATGAGCAGTTCTTC.